The rows below give T cell receptor beta chains drawn from one sample of a study of blood T cell repertoires in COVID-19. Produced via immunoSEQ multiplex PCR; TCRdb's table is partial and in-frame only. The data show a few hundred thousand clones, with more than 65% seen just once and 3.4% held by the top ten. The sequencing sample was made of PBMCs or T cells enriched from blood (not recorded which). These receptors were taken from a man aged 50 to 60 who had recovered from COVID-19. The CDR3 runs from the conserved cysteine through the conserved F or W. The D gene is left open where the match is weak. Where a row states a size, it is once, few, many or the class of an expanded clone; other rows omit it.

>13|TRBV29-1|TRBJ2-7|.|.
TGCAGCACCTTCAAATCTCCACATTACGAGCAGTACTTC
CSTFKSPHYEQYF
>14|TRBV30|TRBJ1-6|.|.
TGTGCCTGGAGTCTGGGCAGGGGTGATTCACCCCTCCACTTT
CAWSLGRGDSPLHF
>17|TRBV5-1|TRBJ2-1|TRBD1|.
TGCGCCAGCAGCTTTAACTTGGGGGACAGGGCCTACAATGAGCAGTTCTTC
CASSFNLGDRAYNEQFF
>15|TRBV10-3|TRBJ2-7|.|.
TGTGCCATCAGTGAGTTCCTCGGGGGAGCCTACGAGCAGTACTTC
CAISEFLGGAYEQYF
>14|TRBV6-2/TRBV6-3|TRBJ2-7|.|.
TGTGCCAGCAGCAGGGACACGAGCTCCTACGAGCAGTACTTC
CASSRDTSSYEQYF
>15|TRBV7-8|TRBJ1-5|.|.
TGTGCCAGCAGCGCCCAACAGGGAGGGGGGCAGCCCCAGCATTTT
CASSAQQGGGQPQHF
>17|TRBV28|TRBJ2-1|TRBD1|.
TGTGCCAGCAGTTTAAGTTTCGGGCAGGGGGCCGACAATGAGCAGTTCTTC
CASSLSFGQGADNEQFF
>13|TRBV5-1|TRBJ1-6|.|.
TGCGCCAGCGGCCCCGACTATAATTCACCCCTCCACTTT
CASGPDYNSPLHF
>18|TRBV24-1|TRBJ2-7|TRBD1|.
TGTGCCACCAGTGATAAGAAAGACGGGACAGGCTTTTTCAACGAGCAGTACTTC
CATSDKKDGTGFFNEQYF
>14|TRBV5-4|TRBJ1-1|.|once
TGTGCCAGCAGCTTACGGGGGGCGCGTACTGAAGCTTTCTTT
CASSLRGARTEAFF
>14|TRBV24-1|TRBJ2-5|.|.
TGTGCCACCAGTGATTGGCAGGGGAAGGAGACCCAGTACTTC
CATSDWQGKETQYF
>14|TRBV28|TRBJ1-5|.|.
TGTGCCAGCAGTTTCCCCAGTAACAATCAGCCCCAGCATTTT
CASSFPSNNQPQHF
>13|TRBV28|TRBJ1-6|.|few
TGTGCCAGCAGGAATAGCTATAATTCACCCCTCCACTTT
CASRNSYNSPLHF
>15|TRBV14|TRBJ2-5|TRBD2|.
TGTGCCAGCAGCCGCGAGCGGGAAGGTGGGGAGACCCAGTACTTC
CASSREREGGETQYF
>14|TRBV7-2|TRBJ1-1|.|.
TGTGCCAGCAGCCTCCCGGGGGGGTTCACTGAAGCTTTCTTT
CASSLPGGFTEAFF
>14|TRBV29-1|TRBJ1-6|.|.
TGCAGCGTTAGCACAGGCGCCTATAATTCACCCCTCCACTTT
CSVSTGAYNSPLHF
>14|TRBV27|TRBJ2-5|.|.
TGTGCCAGCAGTTTTGGGGGCGGGCGAGAGACCCAGTACTTC
CASSFGGGRETQYF
>14|TRBV11-2|TRBJ2-7|TRBD2|.
TGTGCCAGCAGCTTAGAAGGGACTATAAACGAGCAGTACTTC
CASSLEGTINEQYF
>16|TRBV11-3|TRBJ2-7|TRBD1|.
TGTGCCAGCAGCTCCCAGGCCGGGACAGGGATCTACGAGCAGTACTTC
CASSSQAGTGIYEQYF
>16|TRBV4-3|TRBJ1-2|.|.
TGCGCCAGCAGCCAAGAGCTCAGGTTCCCTAACTATGGCTACACCTTC
CASSQELRFPNYGYTF
>12|TRBV7-9|TRBJ1-4|.|.
TGTGCCAGCAGCCCACAATCTGAAAAACTGTTTTTT
CASSPQSEKLFF
>14|TRBV30|TRBJ1-1|TRBD1|.
TGTGCCTGGGCTCCCGGGACAGGGAGGACTGAAGCTTTCTTT
CAWAPGTGRTEAFF
>13|TRBV7-9|TRBJ1-5|.|.
TGTGCCAGCAGCTTAGGAGCCCCCCAGCCCCAGCATTTT
CASSLGAPQPQHF
>12|TRBV5-6|TRBJ2-3|.|.
TGTGCCAGCAGCTTGGAGCCGGATACGCAGTATTTT
CASSLEPDTQYF
>14|TRBV6-5|TRBJ1-2|.|.
TGTGCCAGCAGAATTACACCAGATAACTATGGCTACACCTTC
CASRITPDNYGYTF
>12|TRBV30|TRBJ2-7|.|once
TGTGCCTGGAACCCAGGGACCTACGAGCAGTACTTC
CAWNPGTYEQYF
>15|TRBV9|TRBJ2-3|TRBD2|.
TGTGCCAGCAGCGCTAGCGGGAGTAGTGGAGATACGCAGTATTTT
CASSASGSSGDTQYF
>16|TRBV7-9|TRBJ1-3|TRBD1|.
TGTGCCAGCAGCTTTAATACAGGGGGCTCTGGAAACACCATATATTTT
CASSFNTGGSGNTIYF
>13|TRBV5-5|TRBJ1-2|.|once
TGTGCCAGCAGCTTGGGACAGAACTATGGCTACACCTTC
CASSLGQNYGYTF
>11|TRBV6-5|TRBJ2-7|.|.
TGTGCCCTCGCCGGGGTGGGGGAGCAGTACTTC
CALAGVGEQYF
>17|TRBV19|TRBJ2-7|TRBD2|once
TGTGCCAGTAGCGCCGCACCGAGCGGGAGACTCTCCTACGAGCAGTACTTC
CASSAAPSGRLSYEQYF
>14|TRBV5-1|TRBJ1-2|TRBD1|.
TGCGCCAGCAGCTGGGACAGTCAATCTTATGGCTACACCTTC
CASSWDSQSYGYTF
>15|TRBV10-3|TRBJ1-2|.|.
TGTGCCAGCCGGGACACAGCCCTTTCTAACTATGGCTACACCTTC
CASRDTALSNYGYTF
>15|TRBV19|TRBJ1-5|.|once
TGTGCCAGTAGTATAGATCTTTCCCGGGGTCAGCCCCAGCATTTT
CASSIDLSRGQPQHF
>14|TRBV5-1|TRBJ1-5|.|.
TGCGCCAGCAGCTTGGGCCTAAGTACTCAGCCCCAGCATTTT
CASSLGLSTQPQHF
>13|TRBV11-3|TRBJ2-3|.|.
TGTGCCAGCCACTATACGAGCACAGATACGCAGTATTTT
CASHYTSTDTQYF
>15|TRBV7-9|TRBJ1-4|TRBD1|.
TGTGCCAGCAGCTACCCGGGACAGGGCGATGAAAAACTGTTTTTT
CASSYPGQGDEKLFF
>14|TRBV28|TRBJ1-5|.|.
TGTGCCAGCAGACTACAGGGCGACAATCAGCCCCAGCATTTT
CASRLQGDNQPQHF
>16|TRBV29-1|TRBJ1-3|.|few
TGCAGCGTTGAAGATCGGGGGGGGCTCACTGGAAACACCATATATTTT
CSVEDRGGLTGNTIYF
>12|TRBV18|TRBJ1-1|TRBD1|.
TGTGCCAGCTCAACCGGACAGGGCGAAGCTTTCTTT
CASSTGQGEAFF
>16|TRBV11-2|TRBJ2-2|.|few
TGTGCCAGCAGCTTAGTGGGGGCCTCGGACACCGGGGAGCTGTTTTTT
CASSLVGASDTGELFF
>14|TRBV6-5|TRBJ1-4|.|once
TGTGCCAGCAGTCGGACATCCGATTATGAAAAACTGTTTTTT
CASSRTSDYEKLFF